This T cell receptor (beta chain) was sequenced during a study of blood T cell repertoires in COVID-19. Sequencing was performed with immunoSEQ multiplex PCR; in TCRdb, only in-frame clones are kept and a portion is missing. The table shows approximately 80,000 clones, with roughly 80% occurring only once. This clone came up a few times. This CDR3 is built from 13 residues. Per germline, CDR1 GTSNPN and CDR2 SVGIG (reference sequence). V shed 4 bases, J shed 5 bases, and the junction held 2 bases outside the gene matches. Specimen: peripheral blood. The chain joins TRBV30 to TRBJ1-5; 10 positions agree with TRBD1. The TCR was taken from a human donor in a cohort sampled during active COVID-19. The chain's CDR3 is CAWKGQGHQPQHF. The DNA of the CDR3 is TGTGCCTGGAAGGGACAGGGGCATCAGCCCCAGCATTTT.